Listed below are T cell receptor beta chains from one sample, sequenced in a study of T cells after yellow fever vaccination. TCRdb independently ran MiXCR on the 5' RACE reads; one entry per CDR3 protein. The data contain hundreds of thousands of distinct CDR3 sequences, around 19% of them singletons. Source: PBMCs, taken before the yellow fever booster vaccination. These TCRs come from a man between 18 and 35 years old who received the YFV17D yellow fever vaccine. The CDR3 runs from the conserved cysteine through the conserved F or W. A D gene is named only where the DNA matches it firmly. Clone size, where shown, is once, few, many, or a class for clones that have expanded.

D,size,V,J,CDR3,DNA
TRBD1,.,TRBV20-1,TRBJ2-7,CSARGDREAYEQYF,TGCAGTGCTAGGGGGGACAGGGAAGCCTACGAGCAGTACTTC
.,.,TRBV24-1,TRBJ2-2,CATSDSREYGADTGELFF,TGTGCCACCAGTGATTCCCGGGAATATGGGGCCGACACCGGGGAGCTGTTTTTT
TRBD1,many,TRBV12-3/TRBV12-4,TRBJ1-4,CASGGQGATNEKLFF,TGTGCCAGCGGAGGACAGGGTGCAACTAATGAAAAACTGTTTTTT
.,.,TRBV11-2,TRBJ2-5,CASSPRLDPGGETEYF,TGTGCCAGCAGCCCCCGCCTCGACCCCGGAGGGGAGACCGAGTACTTC
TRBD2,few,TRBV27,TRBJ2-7,CASRTSGGTLYEQYF,TGTGCCAGCAGAACTAGCGGGGGAACCCTTTACGAGCAGTACTTC
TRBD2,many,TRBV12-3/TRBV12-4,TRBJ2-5,CASGGLAGRQETQYF,TGTGCCAGCGGGGGACTAGCGGGCCGTCAAGAGACCCAGTACTTC
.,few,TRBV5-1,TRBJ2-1,CASSLRVAYNEQFF,TGCGCCAGCAGCTTAAGGGTCGCCTACAATGAGCAGTTCTTC
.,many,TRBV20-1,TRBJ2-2,CSARRTANTGELFF,TGCAGTGCTAGACGGACAGCGAACACCGGGGAGCTGTTTTTT
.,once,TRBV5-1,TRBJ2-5,CASTRTGGQTQYF,TGCGCCAGCACCCGGACGGGGGGCCAGACCCAGTACTTC
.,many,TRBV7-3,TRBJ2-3,CASSLYYTDTQYF,TGTGCCAGCAGCTTATACTACACAGATACGCAGTATTTT
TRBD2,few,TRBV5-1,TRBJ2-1,CASSLGLAASYNEQFF,TGCGCCAGCAGCCTGGGACTAGCGGCCAGCTACAATGAGCAGTTCTTC
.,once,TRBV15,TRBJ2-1,CATSSDSYNEQFF,TGTGCCACCAGCAGCGACTCCTACAATGAGCAGTTCTTC
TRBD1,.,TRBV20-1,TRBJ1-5,CSARGTGNQPQHF,TGCAGTGCTCGCGGGACAGGGAATCAGCCCCAGCATTTT
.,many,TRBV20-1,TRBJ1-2,CSARRTEEGKGGYTF,TGCAGTGCTCGACGGACGGAAGAGGGGAAAGGAGGCTACACCTTC
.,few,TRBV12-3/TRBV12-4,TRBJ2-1,CASSSRGGGVLNEQFF,TGTGCCAGCAGTTCACGTGGGGGGGGCGTCTTGAATGAGCAGTTCTTC
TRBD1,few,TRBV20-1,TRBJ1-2,CSARDDRGDYGYTF,TGCAGTGCTAGAGATGACAGGGGTGACTATGGCTACACCTTC
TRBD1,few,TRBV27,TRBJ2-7,CASSLEGAREQYF,TGTGCCAGCAGTTTAGAGGGGGCGCGTGAGCAGTACTTC
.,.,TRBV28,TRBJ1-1,CASSRGGRTEAFF,TGTGCCAGCAGTCGAGGGGGGAGGACTGAAGCTTTCTTT
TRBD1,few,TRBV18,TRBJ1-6,CASSPRSTGRNNSPLHF,TGTGCCAGCTCTCCCCGATCGACAGGGCGAAATAATTCACCCCTCCACTTT
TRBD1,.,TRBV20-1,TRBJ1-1,CSAAGTGAGRTEAFF,TGCAGTGCCGCGGGGACAGGGGCAGGACGGACTGAAGCTTTCTTT
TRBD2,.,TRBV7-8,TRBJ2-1,CASSFLAGSTTPGGQFF,TGTGCCAGCAGCTTTCTAGCGGGAAGCACAACTCCGGGTGGGCAGTTCTTC
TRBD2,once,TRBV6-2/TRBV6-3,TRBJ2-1,CASRLPPGLAGGPVSYNEQFF,TGTGCCAGCAGACTCCCACCGGGACTAGCGGGGGGGCCTGTTTCCTACAATGAGCAGTTCTTC
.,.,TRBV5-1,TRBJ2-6,CASSFRAWGAGANVLTF,TGCGCCAGCAGCTTCAGGGCATGGGGGGCTGGGGCCAACGTCCTGACTTTC
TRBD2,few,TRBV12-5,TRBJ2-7,CASGLSAGVTYEQYF,TGTGCTAGTGGTTTGTCTGCGGGGGTGACCTACGAGCAGTACTTC
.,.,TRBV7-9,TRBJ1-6,CASSLGAARNSPLHF,TGTGCCAGCAGCTTAGGGGCGGCGCGGAATTCACCCCTCCACTTT
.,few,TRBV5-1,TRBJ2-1,CASSISGHSNSNEQFF,TGCGCCAGCAGCATTTCGGGACACAGTAATTCTAATGAGCAGTTCTTC
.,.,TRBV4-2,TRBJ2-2,CASSQDGAGELFF,TGTGCCAGCAGCCAAGATGGCGCCGGGGAGCTGTTTTTT